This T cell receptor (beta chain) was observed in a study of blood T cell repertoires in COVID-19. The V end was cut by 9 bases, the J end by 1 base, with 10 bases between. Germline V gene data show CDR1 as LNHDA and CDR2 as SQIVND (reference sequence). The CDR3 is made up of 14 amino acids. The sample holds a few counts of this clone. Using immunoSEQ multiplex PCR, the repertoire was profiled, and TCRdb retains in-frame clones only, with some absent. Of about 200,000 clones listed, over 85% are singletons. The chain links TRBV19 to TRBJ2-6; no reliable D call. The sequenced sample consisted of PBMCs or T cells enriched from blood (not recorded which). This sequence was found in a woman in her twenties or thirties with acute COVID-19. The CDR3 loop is CASIQNSGANVLTF. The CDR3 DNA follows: TGTGCCAGCATACAGAATTCTGGGGCCAACGTCCTGACTTTC.